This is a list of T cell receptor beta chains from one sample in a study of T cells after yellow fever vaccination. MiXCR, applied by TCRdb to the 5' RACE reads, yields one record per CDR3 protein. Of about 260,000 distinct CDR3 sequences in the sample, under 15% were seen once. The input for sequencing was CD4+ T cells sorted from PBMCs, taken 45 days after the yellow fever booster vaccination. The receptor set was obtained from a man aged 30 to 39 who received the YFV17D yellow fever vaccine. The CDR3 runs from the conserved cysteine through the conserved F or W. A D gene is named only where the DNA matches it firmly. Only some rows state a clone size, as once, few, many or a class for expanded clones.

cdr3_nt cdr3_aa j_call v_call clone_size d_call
TGCGCCAGCAGCAGGACAGGGGACCGCAATCAGCCCCAGCATTTT CASSRTGDRNQPQHF TRBJ1-5 TRBV5-1 few TRBD1
TGTGCCAGCAGTGACGGACTAGCGGGAAAGGAGACCCAGTACTTC CASSDGLAGKETQYF TRBJ2-5 TRBV6-2/TRBV6-3 few TRBD2
TGCAGTGCTAGACAGGGGCGAAAGATAGATACGCAGTATTTT CSARQGRKIDTQYF TRBJ2-3 TRBV20-1 - -
TGCAGTGCGCTGACTAGTACCTACGAGCAGTACTTC CSALTSTYEQYF TRBJ2-7 TRBV20-1 few -
TGCAGTGTGGGCTACAATGAGCAGTTCTTC CSVGYNEQFF TRBJ2-1 TRBV20-1 few -
TGCGCCAGCAGCACCCTCGCAGCCTACGAGCAGTACTTC CASSTLAAYEQYF TRBJ2-7 TRBV5-1 few -
TGTGCCAGCAGTTTAGGTCGGGGCGGCGGTGATACGCAGTATTTT CASSLGRGGGDTQYF TRBJ2-3 TRBV12-3/TRBV12-4 many -
TGTGCCAGCTCACCGGTCGGCAGGGCCAATGAGCAGTTCTTC CASSPVGRANEQFF TRBJ2-1 TRBV18 - -
TGTGCCAGCAGCCAACCCGACGGTGAGCAGTTCTTC CASSQPDGEQFF TRBJ2-1 TRBV3-1 few -
TGTACCAGCAGTTTAGGGGCTGGACAGGGTATCTACGAGCAGTACTTC CTSSLGAGQGIYEQYF TRBJ2-7 TRBV12-3/TRBV12-4 - TRBD1
TGTGCCAGCAGCTTGGGGGCAGAACCCTCCTACGAGCAGTACTTC CASSLGAEPSYEQYF TRBJ2-7 TRBV5-4 - -
TGTGCCAGCAGCTTGGGACAGTTGGAAGAGACCCAGTACTTC CASSLGQLEETQYF TRBJ2-5 TRBV7-9 - TRBD1
TGCGCCAGCAGCTTGGGCCTTCGATCCAGGACAGGAGTGGAGGGTGTCTCCTACGAGCAGTACTTC CASSLGLRSRTGVEGVSYEQYF TRBJ2-7 TRBV5-1 - -
TGTGCCAGCAGCCTCGATGGGCAGCGCTCCTACGAGCAGTACTTC CASSLDGQRSYEQYF TRBJ2-7 TRBV7-9 - -
TGCGCCAGCAGCCAAGGGCAGGGAAGCGCAGATACGCAGTATTTT CASSQGQGSADTQYF TRBJ2-3 TRBV4-3 - -
TGCAGTGTGAGCGGGAGGGCCAAGGAGACCCAGTACTTC CSVSGRAKETQYF TRBJ2-5 TRBV20-1 few TRBD2
TGCGCCAGCAGCGTGACTAGCGCGACAGATACGCAGTATTTT CASSVTSATDTQYF TRBJ2-3 TRBV5-1 - TRBD2
TGTGCCAGCAGGAGGGTAGCGGGAGCATACAATGAGCAGTTCTTC CASRRVAGAYNEQFF TRBJ2-1 TRBV2 few TRBD2
TGCGCCAGCAGCTTGGCTAGCACCGGGGAGCTGTTTTTT CASSLASTGELFF TRBJ2-2 TRBV5-1 few -
TGTGCCAGCGTTCAGACAGGGACTTCTAGCACAGATACGCAGTATTTT CASVQTGTSSTDTQYF TRBJ2-3 TRBV12-3/TRBV12-4 few -
TGTGCCAGCAGGCCTAGCGCGAACACCGGGGAGCTGTTTTTT CASRPSANTGELFF TRBJ2-2 TRBV7-9 many -
TGCAGCGTCAATGCAGGGTCAGCTTTCTTT CSVNAGSAFF TRBJ1-1 TRBV29-1 - -
TGCGCCAGCAGCTTGACCAGCCCCGGCGAGCAGTACTTC CASSLTSPGEQYF TRBJ2-7 TRBV5-1 few -
TGCAGTGCTAGAACCCCGACGGCACAAGAGACCCAGTACTTC CSARTPTAQETQYF TRBJ2-5 TRBV20-1 few -
TGTGCCAGCAGTTTGATGACTCCCTACGAGCAGTACTTC CASSLMTPYEQYF TRBJ2-7 TRBV12-3/TRBV12-4 - -
TGTGCCACCGGAGGACAGGTTGCCGGCACAGATACGCAGTATTTT CATGGQVAGTDTQYF TRBJ2-3 TRBV24-1 - TRBD1
TGTGCCAGCAGCTTCGGGGGTTTAAACATTCAGTACTTC CASSFGGLNIQYF TRBJ2-4 TRBV7-2 few -
TGTGCCAGCAGCCCGCGAGGGGACTACGAGCAGTACTTC CASSPRGDYEQYF TRBJ2-7 TRBV3-1 few -
TGTGCCAGCAGCAGAGGAACAGGGCCCTACGAGCAGTACTTC CASSRGTGPYEQYF TRBJ2-7 TRBV7-9 few -
TGTGCCAGCAGGTGGGGCCCGCCAGGCGGCTACACCTTC CASRWGPPGGYTF TRBJ1-2 TRBV12-3/TRBV12-4 many -
TGCGCCAGCAGCCAAGATCTGTTGCGGGAGCTCAGCACAGATACGCAGTATTTT CASSQDLLRELSTDTQYF TRBJ2-3 TRBV4-3 - TRBD2